Listed here are 19 T cell receptor beta chains from one sample, sequenced in a study of blood T cell repertoires in COVID-19. Sequencing was performed with immunoSEQ multiplex PCR; in TCRdb, only in-frame clones are kept and a portion is missing. The sample yields roughly 160,000 clones, around 86% seen once. The material sequenced was peripheral blood. All receptors come from a man in his sixties with acute or convalescent COVID-19.

This clone was found once. This may be a read error: a much more frequent sequence differs by one nucleotide. The chain has TRBV28 and TRBJ2-3; no clear D. The CDR3 extends over 13 amino acids. The ends were cut back, 5 bases at V and 2 bases at J, with 8 bases in the middle. Germline CDR1 and CDR2: MDHEN and SYDVKM. The CDR3 bases are TGTGCCAGCAGTCCTAGGAACACAGATACGCAGTATTTT. This encodes CASSPRNTDTQYF.

V gene TRBV7-3 combines with J gene TRBJ1-1; D unresolved. Germline loops: CDR1 SGHTA, CDR2 FQGTGA. The CDR3 is made up of 13 amino acids. Between the trimmed V and J ends, which lost 5 bases and 1 base, there was a span of 8 bases. In nucleotides, the CDR3 is TGTGCCAGCAGCCGGGATCCGAACACTGAAGCTTTCTTT. Translated: CASSRDPNTEAFF.

This clone has more than one count but fewer than ten. The rearrangement joins TRBV5-5 to TRBJ2-1; the D gene is possibly TRBD2 (5 bases). Trimming took 4 bases from V and 8 from J, leaving 19 bases between them. The germline V gene has CDR1 SGHKS and CDR2 YYEKEE (reference sequence). The CDR3 runs 15 residues. CDR3 loop: CASSPQRVEADEQFF. The CDR3 DNA follows: TGTGCCAGCAGCCCCCAGAGGGTGGAGGCGGATGAGCAGTTCTTC. The full variable domain, in which reference TRBV5-5 and TRBJ2-1 provide the parts outside the CDR3, is DAGVTQSPTHLIKTRGQQVTLRCSPISGHKSVSWYQQVLGQGPQFIFQYYEKEERGRGNFPDRFSARQFPNYSSELNVNALLLGDSALYLCASSPQRVEADEQFFGPGTRLTVL.

The rearrangement uses TRBV6-5 and TRBJ1-6; 7 nucleotides line up with TRBD1. Germline V gene lookup returns CDR1 MNHEY and CDR2 SVGAGI. This CDR3 spans 15 amino acids. J was trimmed by 7 bases and V by 5 bases; bases with no gene match: 8. The CDR3 sequence: CASSTRDSQNSPLHF. In nucleotides, the CDR3 is TGTGCCAGCAGTACCCGGGACAGTCAAAATTCACCCCTCCACTTT.

The chain is built from TRBV2 and TRBJ1-2, with 8 bases lining up with TRBD1. Germline loops: CDR1 SNHLY, CDR2 FYNNEI. There are 13 residues in the CDR3. V trimming: 4 bases; J trimming: 4 bases; junction bases outside the gene matches: 2. The CDR3 bases are TGTGCCAGCAGTGCCGGACAGGGCTATGGCTACACCTTC. This encodes CASSAGQGYGYTF.

The chain has TRBV11-2 and TRBJ2-7, with a possible D match to TRBD2 (6 bases). CDR1 and CDR2 from the germline V gene are SGHAT and FQNNGV. CDR3 length equals 13 residues. Trimming removed 1 base from V and 6 bases from J, with 10 bases in between. DNA of the CDR3: TGTGCCAGCAGCTTAGCGGGAGCGGGCGAGCAGTACTTC. Translated: CASSLAGAGEQYF.

The chain links TRBV5-1 to TRBJ2-5; 8 positions agree with TRBD1. CDR3 length: 14 residues. The V gene end was trimmed by 5 bases and the J gene end by 2 bases; junction bases not matched to a gene: 5. Germline CDR1 and CDR2: SGHRS and YFSETQ. CDR3: CASRPGTGQETQYF. Written as DNA, the CDR3 is TGCGCCAGCAGACCCGGGACAGGACAAGAGACCCAGTACTTC.

This chain connects TRBV28 to TRBJ1-3; 10 bases map to TRBD1. V dropped 10 bases and J dropped 4; count of bases not matched to a gene: 4. This CDR3 has 13 amino acids. The germline V gene encodes CDR1 MDHEN and CDR2 SYDVKM. CDR3 region: CATDRGRGNTIYF. As DNA, the CDR3 is TGTGCCACCGACAGGGGGCGAGGAAACACCATATATTTT.

The chain uses TRBV6-5 and TRBJ2-3; 7 nucleotides align to TRBD2. The CDR3 runs 14 residues. Germline V gene sequence: CDR1 MNHEY, CDR2 SVGAGI. The ends lost 6 bases at V and 2 bases at J; junction bases unmatched: 5. The CDR3 protein is CASRLAQPTDTQYF. The CDR3 DNA reads as TGTGCCAGCAGACTAGCGCAACCCACAGATACGCAGTATTTT.

The V and J genes are TRBV5-1 and TRBJ2-3, with 11 bases matching TRBD2. The CDR3 is 15 amino acids. V was pared by 4 bases and J by 6 bases, with 7 bases of the junction left unmatched. Germline CDR1 SGHRS, CDR2 YFSETQ. CDR3 DNA: TGCGCCAGCAGCGGCGGGACTAGCGGAGTGGATACGCAGTATTTT. Its protein is CASSGGTSGVDTQYF.

A single count supports this clone. The chain uses TRBV5-8 and TRBJ1-6, with D uncertain. Looked up from germline, CDR1 is SGHTS and CDR2 is YDEGEE. V gave up 0 bases and J gave up 2 bases, with 9 bases separating them. The length of the CDR3 is 16 residues. CDR3 in amino acids: CASSLELGAYNSPLHF. For the CDR3, the DNA is TGTGCCAGCAGCTTGGAACTCGGGGCCTATAATTCACCCCTCCACTTT.

The chain links TRBV3-1 (or the pseudogene TRBV3-2) to TRBJ1-5, with D maybe TRBD1 (6 bases). The CDR3 runs to 13 residues. CDR1 is LGHDT and CDR2 is YNNKEL in the germline V gene (reference sequence). V was pared by 4 bases and J by 5 bases, with 9 bases between. This CDR3 reads CASSLDRDQPQHF. Here the CDR3 DNA reads TGTGCCAGCAGCCTGGACAGAGATCAGCCCCAGCATTTT.

The genes are TRBV30 and TRBJ2-1; D is perhaps TRBD1 (5 bases). The V end was cut by 4 bases, the J end by 6 bases, with 10 bases between. The CDR3 totals 12 residues. Germline V gene sequence: CDR1 GTSNPN, CDR2 SVGIG (reference sequence). The CDR3 reads CAWTDNRNEQFF. CDR3 nucleotide sequence: TGTGCCTGGACGGACAACCGCAATGAGCAGTTCTTC.

This rearrangement joins TRBV19 to TRBJ1-5, with TRBD1 as a possible D gene (6 bases). CDR1 LNHDA and CDR2 SQIVND come from the germline V gene (reference sequence). Trimming took off 5 bases at V and 0 bases at J, with 14 bases between the two ends. CDR3 length: 16 amino acids. This CDR3 reads CASSVTGRYSNQPQHF. The DNA for the CDR3 is TGTGCCAGTAGTGTGACAGGAAGATATAGCAATCAGCCCCAGCATTTT.

V and J are TRBV19 and TRBJ1-6; D not certain. CDR1 is LNHDA, CDR2 SQIVND, per germline (reference sequence). V was pared by 3 bases and J by 0 bases, with 9 bases between. The CDR3 is 16 residues long. The CDR3 DNA is TGTGCCAGTAGTATTCAGAAAAGCTCCTATAATTCACCCCTCCACTTT. It yields the protein CASSIQKSSYNSPLHF.

The count of this clone is one. V gene TRBV19 combines with J gene TRBJ2-5, with 7 bases that match TRBD1. Germline V CDR1 and CDR2: LNHDA, SQIVND (reference sequence). The CDR3 consists of 14 residues. V dropped 5 bases and J dropped 5; count of bases not matched to a gene: 8. CDR3 nucleotides: TGTGCCAGTAGTTATAACAGGGGCTCTGAGACCCAGTACTTC. This sequence encodes CASSYNRGSETQYF.

The genes are TRBV5-4 and TRBJ2-1; TRBD1 matches 10 bases. V was pared by 3 bases and J by 2 bases, with 8 bases of the junction left unmatched. This CDR3 has 17 residues. Looked up from germline, CDR1 is SGHNT and CDR2 is YYREEE (reference sequence). The CDR3 reads CASSWISGTGAYNEQFF. In DNA form, the CDR3 reads TGTGCCAGCAGCTGGATATCCGGGACAGGGGCCTACAATGAGCAGTTCTTC.

The chain recombines TRBV5-1 with TRBJ1-4, with 11 bases matching TRBD1. After removal of 1 base from V and 7 bases from J, the junction contained 6 bases not matched to a gene. Looked up from germline, CDR1 is SGHRS and CDR2 is YFSETQ. This CDR3 spans 16 amino acids. The CDR3 loop reads CASSLRPGTGGEKLFF. In DNA, the CDR3 is TGCGCCAGCAGCTTGCGCCCCGGGACAGGGGGTGAAAAACTGTTTTTT.

The J gene is TRBJ2-1, the V gene TRBV6-5; 11 bases line up with TRBD2. V was clipped by 5 bases and J by 4 bases; unmatched bases: 4. Germline lookup yields CDR1 MNHEY and CDR2 SVGAGI. The CDR3 consists of 15 residues. The DNA of the CDR3 is TGTGCCAGCAGTACGGGGACTAGCGGTTACAATGAGCAGTTCTTC. This gives the protein CASSTGTSGYNEQFF.